The source of this T cell receptor (beta chain) is a study of neurological immune-mediated disorders. On the study more broadly: The disease course was relapsing-remitting in 31 and secondary progressive in about 9% of the 34 multiple sclerosis patients. Findings of the study overall: HTLV-1-associated myelopathy had the most TCR clonal expansion, and multiple sclerosis had the least, less than healthy controls. No sharing of CDR3 amino acid sequences was observed among expanded clones across subjects, suggesting private repertoires in all groups.

The ends lost 4 bases at V and 5 bases at J; junction bases unmatched: 4. The CDR3 contains 13 residues. Germline CDR1 is DFQATT and CDR2 is SNEGSKA (reference sequence). TCRdb processed the 5' RACE reads anew with MiXCR; each CDR3 protein has one entry. Of about 25,000 distinct CDR3 sequences in the sample, 3.3% were seen once. This clonotype was observed many times. Its antigen is not identified. Sequenced input: PBMCs. This sequence was found in a woman between 25 and 40 years old with multiple sclerosis. The rearrangement uses TRBV20-1 and TRBJ1-4, with TRBD1 matching 7 bases. For the CDR3, the DNA is TGCAGTGCTAAGGACAGGCCAAATGAAAAACTGTTTTTT. As protein: CSAKDRPNEKLFF.